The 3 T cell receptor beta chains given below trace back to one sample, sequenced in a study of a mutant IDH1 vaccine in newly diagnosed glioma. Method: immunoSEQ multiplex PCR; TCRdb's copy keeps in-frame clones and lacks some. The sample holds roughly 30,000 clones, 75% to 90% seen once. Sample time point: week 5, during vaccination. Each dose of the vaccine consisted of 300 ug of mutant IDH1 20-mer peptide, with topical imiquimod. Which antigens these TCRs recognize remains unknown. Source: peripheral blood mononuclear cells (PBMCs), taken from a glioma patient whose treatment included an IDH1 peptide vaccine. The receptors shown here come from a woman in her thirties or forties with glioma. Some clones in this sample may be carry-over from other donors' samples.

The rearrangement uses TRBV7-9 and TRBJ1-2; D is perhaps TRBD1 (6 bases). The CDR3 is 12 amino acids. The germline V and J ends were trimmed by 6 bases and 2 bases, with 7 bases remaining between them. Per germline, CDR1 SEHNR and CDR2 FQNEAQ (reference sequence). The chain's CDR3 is CASRGGNYGYTF. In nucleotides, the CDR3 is TGTGCCAGCAGGGGGGGCAACTATGGCTACACCTTC. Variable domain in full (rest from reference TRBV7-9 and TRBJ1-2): DTGVSQNPRHKITKRGQNVTFRCDPISEHNRLYWYRQTLGQGPEFLTYFQNEAQLEKSRLLSDRFSAERPKGSFSTLEIQRTEQGDSAMYLCASRGGNYGYTFGSGTRLTVV.

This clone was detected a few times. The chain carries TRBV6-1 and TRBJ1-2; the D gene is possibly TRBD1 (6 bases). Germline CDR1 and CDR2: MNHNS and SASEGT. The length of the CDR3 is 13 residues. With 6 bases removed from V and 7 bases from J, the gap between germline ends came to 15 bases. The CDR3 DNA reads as TGTGCCAGCAGGCACAGTCAAGGGGGTGGCTACACCTTC. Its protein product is CASRHSQGGGYTF.

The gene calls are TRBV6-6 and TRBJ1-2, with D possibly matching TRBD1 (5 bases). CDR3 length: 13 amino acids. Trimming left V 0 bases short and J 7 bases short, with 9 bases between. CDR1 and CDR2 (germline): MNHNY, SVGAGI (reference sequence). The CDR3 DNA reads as TGTGCCAGCAGTTACTCCGGGGCAGGTGGCTACACCTTC. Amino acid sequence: CASSYSGAGGYTF.